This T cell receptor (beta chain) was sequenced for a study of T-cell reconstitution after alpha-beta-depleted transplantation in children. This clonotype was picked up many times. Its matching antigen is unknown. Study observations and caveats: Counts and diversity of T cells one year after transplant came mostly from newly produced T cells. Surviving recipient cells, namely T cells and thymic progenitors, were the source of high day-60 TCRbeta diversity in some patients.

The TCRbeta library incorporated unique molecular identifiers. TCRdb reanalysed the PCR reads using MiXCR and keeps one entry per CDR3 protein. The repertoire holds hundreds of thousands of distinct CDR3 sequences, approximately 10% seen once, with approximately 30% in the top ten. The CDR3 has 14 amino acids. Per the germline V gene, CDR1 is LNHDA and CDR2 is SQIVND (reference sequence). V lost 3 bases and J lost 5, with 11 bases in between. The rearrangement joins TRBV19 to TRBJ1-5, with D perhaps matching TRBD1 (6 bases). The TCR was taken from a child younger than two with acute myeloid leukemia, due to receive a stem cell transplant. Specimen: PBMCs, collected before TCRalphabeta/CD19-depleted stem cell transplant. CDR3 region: CASSIGRGYQPQHF. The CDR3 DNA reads TGTGCCAGTAGTATCGGCAGGGGATATCAGCCCCAGCATTTT. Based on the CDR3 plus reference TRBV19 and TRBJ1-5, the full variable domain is DGGITQSPKYLFRKEGQNVTLSCEQNLNHDAMYWYRQDPGQGLRLIYYSQIVNDFQKGDIAEGYSVSREKKESFPLTVTSAQKNPTAFYLCASSIGRGYQPQHFGDGTRLSIL.